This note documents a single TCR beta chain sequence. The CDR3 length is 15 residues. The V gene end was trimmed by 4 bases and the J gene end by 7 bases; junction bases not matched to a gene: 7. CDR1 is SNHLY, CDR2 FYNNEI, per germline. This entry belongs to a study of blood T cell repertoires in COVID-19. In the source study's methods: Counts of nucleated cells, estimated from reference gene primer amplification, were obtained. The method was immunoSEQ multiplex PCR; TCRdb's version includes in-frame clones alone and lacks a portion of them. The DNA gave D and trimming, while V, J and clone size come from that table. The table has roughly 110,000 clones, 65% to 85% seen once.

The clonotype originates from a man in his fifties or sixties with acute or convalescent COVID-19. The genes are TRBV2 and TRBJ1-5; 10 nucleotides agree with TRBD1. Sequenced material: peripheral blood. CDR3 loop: CASSADRGQGQPQHF. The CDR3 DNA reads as TGTGCCAGCAGTGCCGACAGGGGGCAGGGACAGCCCCAGCATTTT.